Below are 8 T cell receptor beta chains sequenced from a single sample in a study of cytomegalovirus exposure and HLA in healthy donors. The PCR employed 60 Vbeta primers together with 13 Jbeta primers. The data were produced by immunoSEQ multiplex PCR, yet TCRdb's version contains in-frame clones alone and is incomplete. The table has some 180,000 clones, 84% seen once. Material for sequencing was PBMCs. The receptors stem from a girl aged 2 to 9 in good health and CMV-seropositive.

CDR3 in DNA: TGTGCCAGCAGCGTAGGGGTAAGGGGTTACAATGAGCAGTTCTTC. Its translation is CASSVGVRGYNEQFF. The V call is TRBV9, the J call TRBJ2-1; D may be TRBD1 (5 bases). V was pared by 0 bases and J by 4 bases, with 11 bases between. The CDR3 contains 15 residues. From germline, CDR1 is SGDLS and CDR2 YYNGEE.

The chain couples TRBV27 to TRBJ2-1, with 9 bases that match TRBD2. The length of the CDR3 is 14 residues. V was clipped by 2 bases and J by 4 bases; unmatched bases: 0. Germline loops: CDR1 MNHEY, CDR2 SMNVEV (reference sequence). CDR3 coding DNA: TGTGCCAGCAGTTTAGCGGGGGGGTACAATGAGCAGTTCTTC. Encoded protein: CASSLAGGYNEQFF.

The chain joins TRBV21-1 to TRBJ1-1. TRBV21-1 is classified as a pseudogene. CDR3 length: 19 residues. The CDR3 spells CASSKIPRFFGGLETEAFF. The CDR3 coding sequence is TGTGCCAGCAGCAAAATTCCGAGGTTTTTCGGGGGGCTGGAGACTGAAGCTTTCTTT.

In its sample, this clone was seen once. This sequence joins TRBV25-1 and TRBJ1-5; 10 bases align to TRBD1. Germline V CDR1 and CDR2: MGHDK, SYGVNS. The length of the CDR3 is 16 residues. V shed 4 bases and J 3 bases; nucleotides not matched to a gene: 6. The CDR3 nucleotides read TGTGCCAGCAGTGGACAGGGGGCTGGAGTCAATCAGCCCCAGCATTTT. Protein sequence: CASSGQGAGVNQPQHF.

The chain is built from TRBV5-6 and TRBJ2-7; possible D gene TRBD2, 7 bases. Trimming took 4 bases from V and 0 from J, leaving 14 bases between them. Looked up from germline, CDR1 is SGHDT and CDR2 is YYEEEE. CDR3 length: 15 amino acids. The CDR3: CASSQGRVSSYEQYF. The CDR3 coding sequence is TGTGCCAGCAGCCAGGGGAGGGTAAGCTCCTACGAGCAGTACTTC. Full variable domain (outside the CDR3, taken from reference TRBV5-6 and TRBJ2-7): DAGVTQSPTHLIKTRGQQVTLRCSPKSGHDTVSWYQQALGQGPQFIFQYYEEEERQRGNFPDRFSGHQFPNYSSELNVNALLLGDSALYLCASSQGRVSSYEQYFGPGTRLTVT.

The chain combines TRBV5-1 with TRBJ1-1, with D possibly matching TRBD1 (5 bases). The CDR3 length is 15 residues. Trimming cost V 4 bases and J 3 bases, with 16 bases left between them. Germline V gene lookup returns CDR1 SGHRS and CDR2 YFSETQ. The CDR3 nucleotides are TGCGCCAGCAGCCACGCGGGTGGGGGGGACACTGAAGCTTTCTTT. It translates to CASSHAGGGDTEAFF.

The rearrangement joins TRBV15 to TRBJ2-1; no clear D gene. Germline V CDR1 and CDR2: LNHNV, YYDKDF (reference sequence). Trimming pared 1 base from V and 5 bases from J, leaving 12 bases between. The CDR3 sequence is 15 residues long. CDR3 loop: CATSRVPVKDNEQFF. CDR3 sequence (DNA): TGTGCCACCAGCAGAGTACCAGTGAAAGACAATGAGCAGTTCTTC.

This sequence joins TRBV30 and TRBJ2-1, with 14 bases identical to TRBD2. The CDR3 covers 16 residues. The germline CDR1 and CDR2 sequences are GTSNPN and SVGIG (reference sequence). The V gene end was trimmed by 7 bases and the J gene end by 7 bases; junction bases not matched to a gene: 12. The CDR3 here is CAFETSGRGFRNEQFF. CDR3 DNA sequence: TGTGCCTTCGAGACTAGCGGGAGGGGTTTTAGGAATGAGCAGTTCTTC.